Below are 32 T cell receptor beta chains sequenced from a single sample in a study of CXCR3-negative and CXCR3-positive naive CD8 T cells. Their antigen targets remain unknown. Broader study findings: Higher TRB CDR3 hydrophobicity marked CXCR3-positive naive cells relative to CXCR3-negative naive cells.

UMI labels and 5' RACE were used to prepare the TRB cDNA libraries. From the 5' RACE reads, TCRdb lists one entry per CDR3 protein and no DNA. This repertoire includes more than 80,000 distinct CDR3 sequences. The source material was naive CXCR3+ CD8+ T cells from blood. Subset denoted: CD45RO-CCR7+CD27+CD95- naive CD8+ T cells expressing CXCR3 (TNR3+). These receptors were taken from a human donor in good health. Some clones in this sample may be carry-over from other donors' samples.

This chain connects TRBV20-1 to TRBJ2-1; the TRBD2 assignment by TCRdb is unverifiable without DNA. CDR1 is DFQATT, CDR2 SNEGSKA, per germline (reference sequence). The CDR3 extends over 15 amino acids. CDR3 residues: CSARPTSGDYNEQFF.

This chain uses TRBV6-2 or TRBV6-3 with TRBJ2-1; the TRBD1 assignment by TCRdb is unverifiable without DNA. Germline loops: CDR1 MNHEY, CDR2 SVGEGT. The CDR3 has 15 amino acids. CDR3 loop: CATREQGSLYNEQFF.

V usage is TRBV9 and J usage is TRBJ2-1; no DNA is available, so the TRBD2 call from TCRdb remains unchecked. The CDR3 is 15 residues long. Looked up from germline, CDR1 is SGDLS and CDR2 is YYNGEE. The CDR3 region is CASSSGTSGRDEQFF.

The V and J genes are TRBV11-1 and TRBJ1-2. CDR3 length equals 14 residues. CDR1 SGHAT and CDR2 FQDESV come from the germline V gene (reference sequence). The CDR3: CASSLPSVNYGYTF. The entire variable domain, with the rest obtained from reference TRBV11-1 and TRBJ1-2, is as follows: EAEVAQSPRYKITEKSQAVAFWCDPISGHATLYWYRQILGQGPELLVQFQDESVVDDSQLPKDRFSAERLKGVDSTLKIQPAELGDSAMYLCASSLPSVNYGYTFGSGTRLTVV.

The chain uses TRBV28 and TRBJ2-2. CDR1 MDHEN and CDR2 SYDVKM come from the germline V gene. The CDR3 totals 17 residues. CDR3 amino acids: CASSTTLPQSNTGELFF.

The gene calls are TRBV6-6 and TRBJ2-5; TCRdb picks TRBD1, but there is no DNA to check that call. This CDR3 has 14 residues. CDR1 and CDR2 (germline): MNHNY, SVGAGI (reference sequence). The CDR3 reads CASKEGHTEETQYF.

This chain links TRBV6-2 or TRBV6-3 with TRBJ2-1; the TCRdb D gene call, TRBD2, has no DNA to confirm it. CDR3 length: 15 residues. Germline V gene data show CDR1 as MNHEY and CDR2 as SVGEGT. CDR3 region: CASSPRRDRYNEQFF.

The chain employs TRBV13 and TRBJ1-2; without DNA, the TCRdb call of TRBD1 cannot be checked. This CDR3 contains 16 residues. The germline CDR1 and CDR2 sequences are PRHDT and FYEKMQ (reference sequence). Here the CDR3 reads CASSLAQDRGGYGYTF.

The chain links TRBV4-3 to TRBJ2-1. CDR3 length: 16 residues. The V gene's germline CDR1 is LGHNA and CDR2 YSLEER. CDR3 sequence: CASSHNRTDQGYEQFF.

The gene calls are TRBV12-3 or TRBV12-4 and TRBJ2-2; the D call of TRBD1 rests on TCRdb alone, since no DNA is present to check it. The CDR3 has 13 residues. CDR3 region: CASSLTGTGELFF.

The rearrangement links TRBV4-3 to TRBJ1-4; TCRdb calls TRBD1, which cannot be checked without DNA. CDR3 length equals 15 residues. Germline CDR1 is LGHNA and CDR2 is YSLEER. CDR3: CASSQDRDRGEKLFF.

V gene TRBV28 combines with J gene TRBJ2-7; as DNA is missing, the TRBD2 call by TCRdb cannot be tested. Germline CDR1 MDHEN, CDR2 SYDVKM. This CDR3 contains 15 residues. CDR3 sequence reads: CASSALSGSLYEQYF.

The chain links TRBV29-1 to TRBJ2-1; TCRdb returns TRBD2, unconfirmable since there is no DNA. Germline V lookup: CDR1 SQVTM, CDR2 ANQGSEA. The CDR3 loop spans 16 amino acids. The CDR3 protein is CSGVTRRNDFYNEQFF.

The V gene is TRBV29-1, the J gene TRBJ1-5; the TCRdb call, TRBD1, lacks DNA for checking. The CDR3 has 13 amino acids. Germline V gene lookup returns CDR1 SQVTM and CDR2 ANQGSEA. CDR3 in amino acids: CSVPGTGNQPQHF.

This chain joins TRBV28 and TRBJ1-2; TCRdb picks TRBD1, but there is no DNA to check that call. CDR3 length equals 20 residues. The germline V gene encodes CDR1 MDHEN and CDR2 SYDVKM. CDR3: CASSLRFGTGGSITNYGYTF.

The chain couples TRBV7-9 to TRBJ2-1. Germline assignment: CDR1 SEHNR and CDR2 FQNEAQ (reference sequence). The CDR3 runs 13 residues. The CDR3 sequence is CASSFVTYNEQFF.

The chain links TRBV5-1 to TRBJ2-1. CDR3 length: 15 residues. Germline V gives CDR1 SGHRS, CDR2 YFSETQ. CDR3 residues: CASSSRVDSYNEQFF.

CDR3 in amino acids: CASSPTGGTNSPLHF. V is TRBV28 and J is TRBJ1-6; TCRdb's D gene call, TRBD1, goes unchecked for lack of DNA. The length of the CDR3 is 15 residues. CDR1 MDHEN and CDR2 SYDVKM come from the germline V gene.

The rearrangement links TRBV28 to TRBJ2-7; TCRdb names TRBD1, which stays unverified in the absence of DNA. This CDR3 contains 14 residues. CDR1 is MDHEN and CDR2 is SYDVKM in the germline V gene. The CDR3: CASSPGTGLYEQYF.

The rearrangement links TRBV29-1 to TRBJ1-1; TCRdb selects TRBD1, and the lack of DNA leaves this call unchecked. The CDR3 consists of 13 residues. CDR1 SQVTM and CDR2 ANQGSEA come from the germline V gene. The CDR3 loop is CSVVLGTLGLRIF.

The CDR3 region is CASSVGTQNYEQYF. The chain couples TRBV9 to TRBJ2-7. The germline gives CDR1 SGDLS, CDR2 YYNGEE. The CDR3 covers 14 residues.

The V call is TRBV29-1, the J call TRBJ1-2. The germline V gene has CDR1 SQVTM and CDR2 ANQGSEA. CDR3 size: 11 residues. CDR3 sequence reads: CSADHQGGYTF.

The chain couples TRBV5-5 to TRBJ1-1. Germline V lookup: CDR1 SGHKS, CDR2 YYEKEE (reference sequence). The CDR3 has 14 amino acids. The CDR3 here is CASSLGIRATEAFF.

The J gene is TRBJ2-2, the V gene TRBV9. The germline V gene encodes CDR1 SGDLS and CDR2 YYNGEE. CDR3 length: 14 residues. CDR3 loop: CASRPSGDPGELFF.

The chain has TRBV6-5 and TRBJ1-1; TCRdb returns TRBD1, unconfirmable since there is no DNA. The CDR3 is 13 amino acids. Per germline, CDR1 MNHEY and CDR2 SVGAGI. This chain's CDR3 is CASSYSDRVEAFF.

The V and J genes are TRBV7-9 and TRBJ1-5; TCRdb indicates TRBD1, and absent DNA this call remains unverified. CDR1 SEHNR and CDR2 FQNEAQ come from the germline V gene (reference sequence). This CDR3 is 12 amino acids long. The CDR3 loop is CASSLPGEPQHF.

The CDR3: CASTQGRVYEQYF. The chain is built from TRBV7-9 and TRBJ2-7; without DNA, the TCRdb call of TRBD1 cannot be checked. Germline assignment: CDR1 SEHNR and CDR2 FQNEAQ (reference sequence). The CDR3 runs to 13 residues.

The rearrangement uses TRBV29-1 and TRBJ2-2. This CDR3 contains 11 residues. Germline V gene sequence: CDR1 SQVTM, CDR2 ANQGSEA. CDR3 sequence: CSVHMGGELFF.

The chain recombines TRBV5-1 with TRBJ1-1; absent DNA, TCRdb's TRBD1 call cannot be checked. Germline V gives CDR1 SGHRS, CDR2 YFSETQ. The CDR3 is 15 amino acids. Here the CDR3 reads CASSLGDDAYTEAFF.

This sequence joins TRBV6-5 and TRBJ2-3; absent DNA, TCRdb's TRBD2 call cannot be checked. Per the germline V gene, CDR1 is MNHEY and CDR2 is SVGAGI. The CDR3 is made up of 14 amino acids. This CDR3 reads CASSYAGGEDTQYF.

The chain is built from TRBV21-1 and TRBJ1-1. TRBV21-1 is recorded as a pseudogene. CDR3 size: 15 residues. Here the CDR3 reads CASTNPRAGNTEAFF.

The rearrangement links TRBV20-1 to TRBJ2-7; the D call from TCRdb, TRBD1, cannot be confirmed without DNA. In germline, CDR1 is DFQATT, CDR2 SNEGSKA (reference sequence). The CDR3 runs 14 residues. This chain's CDR3 is CSARDWGGLGEQYF.